A selection of T cell receptor beta chains follows, all from one sample in a study of regulatory T cells in long-lasting Graves disease. TCRdb used MiXCR to reprocess the multiplex PCR reads, holding one entry per CDR3 protein. The table includes approximately 440,000 distinct CDR3 sequences, 20% to 25% detected once. The material was peripheral blood mononuclear cells (PBMCs), obtained when the disease was refractory, from a patient treated with antithyroid drugs. Every receptor here comes from a female donor with Graves disease. The CDR3 runs from the conserved cysteine through the conserved F or W. D genes are given only for firm matches. Clone size, where shown, is once, few, many, or a class for clones that have expanded.

TRBD2	TRBV5-1	TRBJ2-7	few	TGCGCCAGCAGCTTGGTGGGACTAGCGGGTGCTTACGAGCAGTACTTC	CASSLVGLAGAYEQYF
NA	TRBV7-2	TRBJ1-1	once	TGTGCCAGCTCGCCCGTTTACAGGACACAAATCATGAACACTGAAGCTTTCTTT	CASSPVYRTQIMNTEAFF
NA	TRBV6-1	TRBJ1-2	NA	TGTGCCAGCAGTGAACACCCCAGGGATGGCTACACCTTC	CASSEHPRDGYTF
NA	TRBV11-2	TRBJ2-7	many	TGTGCCAGCACCCGGTCCGGTTCGACCTACGAGCAGTACTTC	CASTRSGSTYEQYF
TRBD1	TRBV6-4	TRBJ2-2	once	TGTGCCACTCACGCCTCCCGGGACAGGGAGAACACCGGGGAGCTGTTTTTT	CATHASRDRENTGELFF
NA	TRBV20-1	TRBJ2-7	NA	TGCAGTGCCCTCATATTGCGACAGTCTTCCTACGAGCAGTACTTC	CSALILRQSSYEQYF
NA	TRBV18	TRBJ1-4	few	TGTGCCAGCCGAAGGGGTATCTCGGCTAATGAAAAACTGTTTTTT	CASRRGISANEKLFF
TRBD1	TRBV27	TRBJ2-4	NA	TGTGCCAGCAGTTACACAGCTGCCGGGACAGGGGGCAACGTTCAGTACTTC	CASSYTAAGTGGNVQYF
NA	TRBV20-1	TRBJ2-7	NA	TGCAGTGCCCGCCCCCAGGATAGAATCTACGAGCAGTACTTC	CSARPQDRIYEQYF
TRBD1	TRBV28	TRBJ2-5	many	TGTGCCAGCAGTTTGGGTCTCTGGGCAGGGGGAGAGACCCAGTACTTC	CASSLGLWAGGETQYF
TRBD2	TRBV7-2	TRBJ2-5	many	TGTGCCAGCAGCTTAGCGGGAGGGGCCGCCCAAGAGACCCAGTACTTC	CASSLAGGAAQETQYF
NA	TRBV5-1	TRBJ1-1	many	TGCGCCAGCAGCTCGGGGAGACAGCTTAATGAAGCTTTCTTT	CASSSGRQLNEAFF
TRBD1	TRBV5-1	TRBJ1-1	NA	TGCGCCAGCAGCTTTCACAGGGGAAACACTGAAGCTTTCTTT	CASSFHRGNTEAFF
NA	TRBV30	TRBJ1-2	many	TGTGCCTGGAACCCCCCGGGTCGCTATGGCTACACCTTC	CAWNPPGRYGYTF
NA	TRBV19	TRBJ1-3	NA	TGTGCCAGTACCGTCGCGGGCCGCGGAAACACCATATATTTT	CASTVAGRGNTIYF
NA	TRBV7-2	TRBJ2-3	NA	TGTGCCAGCAGCTCATCTAGCTATCTAACAGATACGCAGTATTTT	CASSSSSYLTDTQYF